The 15 T cell receptor beta chains in this list originate from one sample, sequenced in a study of T cell responses to AZD1222 COVID-19 vaccine. Clones were sequenced by immunoSEQ multiplex PCR, and TCRdb holds only the in-frame ones, with some missing. The sample yields over 150,000 clones, about nine tenths seen once. Source: peripheral blood, taken on day 0 of AZD1222 vaccination. These TCRs come from an adult in good health.

The rearrangement links TRBV5-1 to TRBJ1-1; D ambiguous. Trimming cost V 2 bases and J 1 base, with 12 bases left between them. The germline V gene has CDR1 SGHRS and CDR2 YFSETQ. This CDR3 is 15 amino acids long. CDR3 loop: CASSFTWTANTEAFF. The CDR3 nucleotides are TGCGCCAGCAGCTTCACCTGGACGGCGAACACTGAAGCTTTCTTT.

V is TRBV5-4 and J is TRBJ2-1, with D maybe TRBD1 (5 bases). Trimming cost V 0 bases and J 10 bases, with 8 bases left between them. The CDR3 is 12 residues long. CDR1 is SGHNT, CDR2 YYREEE, per germline (reference sequence). This CDR3 reads CASSLVGREQFF. CDR3 nucleotide sequence: TGTGCCAGCAGCTTGGTGGGGCGGGAGCAGTTCTTC.

The chain uses TRBV10-2 and TRBJ1-1, with no clear D. The V end was cut by 6 bases, the J end by 8 bases, with 16 bases between. Germline assignment: CDR1 WSHSY and CDR2 SAAADI. This CDR3 is built from 13 residues. The CDR3 coding sequence is TGCGCCAGCAGGATGGGAAAGGGCCCAGAAGCTTTCTTT. It encodes CASRMGKGPEAFF.

The rearrangement joins TRBV7-9 to TRBJ2-3, with D hard to call. The CDR3 has 12 amino acids. V shed 5 bases and J shed 3 bases, with 6 bases lying between them. From germline, CDR1 is SEHNR and CDR2 FQNEAQ (reference sequence). The CDR3 loop is CASSPETDTQYF. As DNA, the CDR3 is TGTGCCAGCAGCCCAGAGACAGATACGCAGTATTTT.

The gene calls are TRBV24-1 and TRBJ2-6; no clear D. The CDR3 extends over 16 amino acids. Looked up from germline, CDR1 is KGHDR and CDR2 is SFDVKD. V was pared by 3 bases and J by 4 bases, with 12 bases between. The CDR3 bases are TGTGCCACCAGTGATCCCCCCCGGTCCGGGGCCAACGTCCTGACTTTC. Protein sequence: CATSDPPRSGANVLTF.

The V call is TRBV5-4, the J call TRBJ1-2; perhaps TRBD1 as D (5 bases). CDR3 size: 14 residues. Per the germline V gene, CDR1 is SGHNT and CDR2 is YYREEE (reference sequence). Trimming took 4 bases from V and 8 from J, leaving 18 bases between them. CDR3 nucleotide sequence: TGTGCCAGCAGCCCTTATGGGGGGTACGGCGGCTACACCTTC. Translated: CASSPYGGYGGYTF.

The gene calls are TRBV18 and TRBJ2-7; D not certain. Trimming shortened V by 1 base and J by 2 bases, and 9 bases separated the two germline ends. Germline values: CDR1 KGHSH, CDR2 LQKENI. CDR3 length: 14 residues. CDR3 coding DNA: TGTGCCAGCTCACCACTAGGCGGAGCCTACGAGCAGTACTTC. This translates into CASSPLGGAYEQYF.

The chain couples TRBV5-1 to TRBJ1-1, with D unclear. The CDR3 totals 15 residues. CDR1 SGHRS and CDR2 YFSETQ come from the germline V gene. The V end lost 0 bases, the J end lost 1 base, and 10 bases lay between the germline ends. The CDR3 DNA is TGCGCCAGCAGCTTGGTAGCAGACTCGAACACTGAAGCTTTCTTT. Its protein is CASSLVADSNTEAFF.

The chain combines TRBV19 with TRBJ1-2; D is unclear. The CDR3 totals 15 residues. V was pared by 1 base and J by 4 bases, with 13 bases between. CDR1 LNHDA and CDR2 SQIVND come from the germline V gene (reference sequence). The CDR3 DNA reads as TGTGCCAGTAGTATAGCTACACCCCTCGGCTATGGCTACACCTTC. This encodes CASSIATPLGYGYTF.

The rearrangement uses TRBV12-3 or TRBV12-4 and TRBJ2-7; D remains unclear. Trimming took off 6 bases at V and 0 bases at J, with 6 bases between the two ends. The CDR3 consists of 12 residues. Here the CDR3 reads CASSRFSYEQYF. The CDR3, as DNA: TGTGCCAGCAGCCGCTTCTCCTACGAGCAGTACTTC.

The chain uses TRBV15 and TRBJ2-7, with TRBD1 identical over 10 bases. The CDR3 length is 16 residues. Germline V gene data show CDR1 as LNHNV and CDR2 as YYDKDF (reference sequence). V shed 2 bases and J 3 bases; nucleotides not matched to a gene: 7. The CDR3 region has the DNA TGTGCCACCAGCAGATCCAGACAGGGGGCAGGCTACGAGCAGTACTTC. Translation: CATSRSRQGAGYEQYF.

The chain carries TRBV3-1 (or the pseudogene TRBV3-2) and TRBJ2-2; the D is unclear. Between the trimmed V and J ends, which lost 4 bases and 6 bases, there was a span of 9 bases. CDR1 is LGHDT and CDR2 is YNNKEL in the germline V gene (reference sequence). CDR3 size: 13 residues. CDR3 nucleotide sequence: TGTGCCAGCAGCCCCCGTACCCCCGGGGAGCTGTTTTTT. This gives the protein CASSPRTPGELFF.

This clone has a single count. CDR3 coding DNA: TGTGCCAGCAGCAAAGCCGGGACTACCAACGAGCAGTACTTC. Its protein product is CASSKAGTTNEQYF. The genes are TRBV21-1 and TRBJ2-7; TRBD2 is taken as the D call from the table, unchecked against the DNA. TRBV21-1 is shown as a pseudogene. This CDR3 spans 14 amino acids.

The chain uses TRBV27 and TRBJ2-1; unclear D gene. The germline V gene has CDR1 MNHEY and CDR2 SMNVEV (reference sequence). V lost 5 bases and J 2 bases, leaving 10 bases between the germline ends. This CDR3 has 14 amino acids. The CDR3 coding sequence is TGTGCCAGCAGTGTCTCCGGGCCCTACAATGAGCAGTTCTTC. Its protein is CASSVSGPYNEQFF.

V gene TRBV11-3 combines with J gene TRBJ2-1, with no clear D. The CDR3 is 12 residues long. Trimming removed 4 bases from V and 12 bases from J, with 13 bases in between. Per germline, CDR1 SGHNT and CDR2 YENEEA. The CDR3 here is CASSSGSGGQFF. The CDR3 DNA follows: TGTGCCAGCAGCTCCGGGTCCGGCGGGCAGTTCTTC.